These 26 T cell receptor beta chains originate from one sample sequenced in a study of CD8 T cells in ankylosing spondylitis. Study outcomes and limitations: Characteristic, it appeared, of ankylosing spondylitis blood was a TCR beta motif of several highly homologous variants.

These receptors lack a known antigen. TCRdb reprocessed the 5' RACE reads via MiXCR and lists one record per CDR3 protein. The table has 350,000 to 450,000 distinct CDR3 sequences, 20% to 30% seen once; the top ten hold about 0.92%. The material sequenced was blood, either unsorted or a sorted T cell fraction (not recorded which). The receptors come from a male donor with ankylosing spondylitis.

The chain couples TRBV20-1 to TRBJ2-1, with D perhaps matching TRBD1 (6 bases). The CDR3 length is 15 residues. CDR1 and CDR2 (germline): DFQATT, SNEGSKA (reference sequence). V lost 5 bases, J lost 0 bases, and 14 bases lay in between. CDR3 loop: CSALTQGISYNEQFF. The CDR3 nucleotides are TGCAGTGCTCTTACACAGGGAATCTCCTACAATGAGCAGTTCTTC.

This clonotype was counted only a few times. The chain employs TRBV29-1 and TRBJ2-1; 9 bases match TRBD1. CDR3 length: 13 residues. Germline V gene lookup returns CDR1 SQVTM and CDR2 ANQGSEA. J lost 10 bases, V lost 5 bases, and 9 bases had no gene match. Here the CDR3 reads CSVKQTGGDEQFF. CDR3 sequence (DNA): TGCAGCGTTAAACAGACAGGGGGGGACGAGCAGTTCTTC.

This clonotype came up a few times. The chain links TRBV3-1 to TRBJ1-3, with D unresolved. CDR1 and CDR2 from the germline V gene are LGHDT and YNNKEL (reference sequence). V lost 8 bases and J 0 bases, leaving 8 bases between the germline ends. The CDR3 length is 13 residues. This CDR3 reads CASGWGSGNTIYF. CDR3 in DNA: TGTGCCAGCGGGTGGGGCTCTGGAAACACCATATATTTT. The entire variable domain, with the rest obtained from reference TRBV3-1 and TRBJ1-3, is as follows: DTAVSQTPKYLVTQMGNDKSIKCEQNLGHDTMYWYKQDSKKFLKIMFSYNNKELIINETVPNRFSPKSPDKAHLNLHINSLELGDSAVYFCASGWGSGNTIYFGEGSWLTVV.

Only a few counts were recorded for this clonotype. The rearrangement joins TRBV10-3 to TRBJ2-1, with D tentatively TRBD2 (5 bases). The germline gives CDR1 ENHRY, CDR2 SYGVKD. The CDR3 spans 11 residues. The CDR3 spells CAGGSYNEQFF. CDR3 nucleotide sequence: TGTGCGGGCGGGTCTTACAATGAGCAGTTCTTC.

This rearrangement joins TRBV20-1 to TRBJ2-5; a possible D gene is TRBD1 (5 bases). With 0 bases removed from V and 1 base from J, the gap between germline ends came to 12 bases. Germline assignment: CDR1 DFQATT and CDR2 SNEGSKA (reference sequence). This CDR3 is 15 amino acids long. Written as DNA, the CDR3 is TGCAGTGCTAGAGATCCCCAGGGCGTCCAAGAGACCCAGTACTTC. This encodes CSARDPQGVQETQYF.

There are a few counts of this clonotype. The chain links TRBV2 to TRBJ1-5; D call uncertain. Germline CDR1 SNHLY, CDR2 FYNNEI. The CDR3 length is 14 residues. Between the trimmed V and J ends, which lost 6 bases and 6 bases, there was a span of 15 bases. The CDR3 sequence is CASRADGLSQPQHF. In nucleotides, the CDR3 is TGTGCCAGCAGGGCGGACGGGTTGTCTCAGCCCCAGCATTTT.

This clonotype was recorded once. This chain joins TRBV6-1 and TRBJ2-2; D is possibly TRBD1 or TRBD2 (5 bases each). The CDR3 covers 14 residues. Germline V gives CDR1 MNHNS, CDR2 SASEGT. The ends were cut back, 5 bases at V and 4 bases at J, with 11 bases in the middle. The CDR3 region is CASSLSGGTGELFF. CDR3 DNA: TGTGCCAGCAGTCTGAGTGGGGGCACCGGGGAGCTGTTTTTT.

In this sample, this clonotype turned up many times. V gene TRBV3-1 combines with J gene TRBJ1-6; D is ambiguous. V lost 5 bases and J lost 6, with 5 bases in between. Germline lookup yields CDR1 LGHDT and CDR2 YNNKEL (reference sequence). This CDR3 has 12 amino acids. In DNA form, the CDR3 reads TGTGCCAGCAGCGAAACTAATTCACCCCTCCACTTT. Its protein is CASSETNSPLHF.

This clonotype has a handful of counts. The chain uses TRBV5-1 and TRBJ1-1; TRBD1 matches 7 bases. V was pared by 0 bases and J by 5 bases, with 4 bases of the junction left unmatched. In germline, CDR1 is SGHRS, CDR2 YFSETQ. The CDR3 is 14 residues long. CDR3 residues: CASSLGPDRTEAFF. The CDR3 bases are TGCGCCAGCAGCTTGGGACCGGACAGGACTGAAGCTTTCTTT.

CDR3: CSPRTLDGGYTF. The DNA for the CDR3 is TGCAGCCCCCGGACTCTCGACGGGGGCTACACCTTC. The chain joins TRBV29-1 to TRBJ1-2; D is unclear. This CDR3 has 12 residues. Germline CDR1 and CDR2: SQVTM and ANQGSEA. V lost 8 bases to trimming and J lost 8 bases, with 18 bases between them. Full variable domain (missing parts from reference TRBV29-1 and TRBJ1-2): SAVISQKPSRDICQRGTSLTIQCQVDSQVTMMFWYRQQPGQSLTLIATANQGSEATYESGFVIDKFPISRPNLTFSTLTVSNMSPEDSSIYLCSPRTLDGGYTFGSGTRLTVV.

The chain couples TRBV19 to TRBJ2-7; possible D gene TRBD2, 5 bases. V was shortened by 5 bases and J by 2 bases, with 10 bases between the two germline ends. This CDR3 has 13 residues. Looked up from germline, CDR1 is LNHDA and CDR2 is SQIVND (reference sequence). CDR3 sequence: CASSRGLTYEQYV. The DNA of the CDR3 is TGTGCCAGTAGTCGTGGACTCACCTACGAGCAGTACGTC.

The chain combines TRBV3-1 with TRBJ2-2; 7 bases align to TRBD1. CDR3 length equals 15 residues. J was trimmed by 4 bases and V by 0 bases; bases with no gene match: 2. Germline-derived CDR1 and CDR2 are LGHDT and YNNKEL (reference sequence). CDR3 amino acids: CASSQDRGTTGELFF. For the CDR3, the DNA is TGTGCCAGCAGCCAAGACAGGGGGACCACCGGGGAGCTGTTTTTT.

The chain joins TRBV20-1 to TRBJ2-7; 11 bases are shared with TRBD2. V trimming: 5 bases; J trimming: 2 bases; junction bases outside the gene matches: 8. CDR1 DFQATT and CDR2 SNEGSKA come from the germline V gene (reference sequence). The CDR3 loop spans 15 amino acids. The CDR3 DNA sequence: TGCAGTGCTCTTAGGACTAGCGGGCTGACCTACGAGCAGTACTTC. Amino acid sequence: CSALRTSGLTYEQYF.

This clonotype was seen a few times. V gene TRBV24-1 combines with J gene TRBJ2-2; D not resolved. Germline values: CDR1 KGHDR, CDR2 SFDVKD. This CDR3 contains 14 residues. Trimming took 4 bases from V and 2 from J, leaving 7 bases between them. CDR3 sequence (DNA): TGTGCCACCAGTGACCACAGTAACACCGGGGAGCTGTTTTTT. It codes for CATSDHSNTGELFF.

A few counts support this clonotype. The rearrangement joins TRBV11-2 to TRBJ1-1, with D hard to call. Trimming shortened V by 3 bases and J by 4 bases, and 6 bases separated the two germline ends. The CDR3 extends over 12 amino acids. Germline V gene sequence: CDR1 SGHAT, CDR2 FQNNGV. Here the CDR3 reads CASSFEGTEAFF. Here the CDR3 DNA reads TGTGCCAGCAGCTTTGAGGGCACTGAAGCTTTCTTT.

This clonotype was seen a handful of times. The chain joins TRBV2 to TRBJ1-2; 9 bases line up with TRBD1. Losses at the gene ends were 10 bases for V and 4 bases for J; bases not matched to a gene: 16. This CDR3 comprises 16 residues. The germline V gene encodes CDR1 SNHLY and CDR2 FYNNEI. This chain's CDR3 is CATCPGTGPGGYGYTF. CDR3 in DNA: TGTGCCACCTGTCCCGGGACAGGGCCCGGGGGCTATGGCTACACCTTC.

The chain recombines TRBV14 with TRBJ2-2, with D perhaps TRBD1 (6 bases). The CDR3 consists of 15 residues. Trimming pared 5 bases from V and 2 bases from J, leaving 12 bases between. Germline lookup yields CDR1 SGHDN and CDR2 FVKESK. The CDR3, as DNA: TGTGCCAGCAGCATACAGACAGGAAACACCGGGGAGCTGTTTTTT. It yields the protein CASSIQTGNTGELFF.

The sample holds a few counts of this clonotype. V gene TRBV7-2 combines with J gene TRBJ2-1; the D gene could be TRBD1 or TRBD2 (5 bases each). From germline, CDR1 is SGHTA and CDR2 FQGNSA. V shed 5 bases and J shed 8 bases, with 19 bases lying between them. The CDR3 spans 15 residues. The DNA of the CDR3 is TGTGCCAGCAGCACAGGCGTCCACGAGGGCGATGAGCAGTTCTTC. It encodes CASSTGVHEGDEQFF.

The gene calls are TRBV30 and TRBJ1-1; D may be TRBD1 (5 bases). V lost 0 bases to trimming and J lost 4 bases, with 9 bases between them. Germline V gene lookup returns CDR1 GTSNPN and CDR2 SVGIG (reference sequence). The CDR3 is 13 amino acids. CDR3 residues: CAWSVQVGTEAFF. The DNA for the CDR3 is TGTGCCTGGAGTGTACAGGTGGGCACTGAAGCTTTCTTT. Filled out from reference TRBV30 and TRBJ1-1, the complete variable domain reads SQTIHQWPATLVQPVGSPLSLECTVEGTSNPNLYWYRQAAGRGLQLLFYSVGIGQISSEVPQNLSASRPQDRQFILSSKKLLLSDSGFYLCAWSVQVGTEAFFGQGTRLTVV.

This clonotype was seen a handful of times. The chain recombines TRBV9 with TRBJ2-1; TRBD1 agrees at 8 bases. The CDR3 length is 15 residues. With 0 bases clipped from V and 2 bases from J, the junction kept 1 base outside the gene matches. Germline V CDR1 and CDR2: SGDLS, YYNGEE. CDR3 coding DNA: TGTGCCAGCAGCGTAGGGACAGGGACCTACAATGAGCAGTTCTTC. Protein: CASSVGTGTYNEQFF.

The CDR3 spells CASSPSSGYAGELFF. The CDR3 nucleotides are TGTGCCAGCAGCCCATCTAGCGGGTATGCCGGGGAGCTGTTTTTT. The chain is built from TRBV11-3 and TRBJ2-2; 8 bases match TRBD2. The CDR3 is 15 residues long. V gave up 5 bases and J gave up 6 bases; unmatched junction bases: 8. Germline lookup yields CDR1 SGHNT and CDR2 YENEEA.

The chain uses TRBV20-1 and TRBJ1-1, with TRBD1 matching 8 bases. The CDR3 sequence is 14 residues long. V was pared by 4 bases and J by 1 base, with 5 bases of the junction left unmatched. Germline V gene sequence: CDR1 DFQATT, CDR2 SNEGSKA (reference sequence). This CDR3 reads CSATKQGENTEAFF. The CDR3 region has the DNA TGCAGTGCTACCAAACAGGGGGAGAACACTGAAGCTTTCTTT.

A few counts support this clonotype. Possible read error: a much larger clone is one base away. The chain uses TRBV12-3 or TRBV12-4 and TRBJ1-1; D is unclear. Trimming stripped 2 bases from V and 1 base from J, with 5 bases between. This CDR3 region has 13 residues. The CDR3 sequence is CASSLMENTEAFF. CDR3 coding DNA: TGTGCCAGCAGTTTAATGGAGAACACTGAAGCTTTCTTT.

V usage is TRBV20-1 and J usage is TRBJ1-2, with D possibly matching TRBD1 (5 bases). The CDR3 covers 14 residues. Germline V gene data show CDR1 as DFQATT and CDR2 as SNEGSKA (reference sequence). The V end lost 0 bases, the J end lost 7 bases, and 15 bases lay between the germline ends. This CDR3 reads CSARDRQGIRGYTF. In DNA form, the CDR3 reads TGCAGTGCTAGAGATCGCCAGGGTATTCGTGGCTACACCTTC.

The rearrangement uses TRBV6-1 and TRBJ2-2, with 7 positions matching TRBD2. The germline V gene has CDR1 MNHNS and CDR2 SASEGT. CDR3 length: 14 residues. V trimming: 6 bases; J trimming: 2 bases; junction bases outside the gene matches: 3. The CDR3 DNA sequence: TGTGCCAGCAGGAGGGACTACAACACCGGGGAGCTGTTTTTT. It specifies CASRRDYNTGELFF.

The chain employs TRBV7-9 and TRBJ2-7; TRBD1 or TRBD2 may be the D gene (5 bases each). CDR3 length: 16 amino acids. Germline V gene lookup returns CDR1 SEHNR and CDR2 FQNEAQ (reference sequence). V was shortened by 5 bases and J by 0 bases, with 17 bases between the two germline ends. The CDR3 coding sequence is TGTGCCAGCAGCCGCGGTCGGGGACCTTCCTCCTACGAGCAGTACTTC. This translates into CASSRGRGPSSYEQYF.